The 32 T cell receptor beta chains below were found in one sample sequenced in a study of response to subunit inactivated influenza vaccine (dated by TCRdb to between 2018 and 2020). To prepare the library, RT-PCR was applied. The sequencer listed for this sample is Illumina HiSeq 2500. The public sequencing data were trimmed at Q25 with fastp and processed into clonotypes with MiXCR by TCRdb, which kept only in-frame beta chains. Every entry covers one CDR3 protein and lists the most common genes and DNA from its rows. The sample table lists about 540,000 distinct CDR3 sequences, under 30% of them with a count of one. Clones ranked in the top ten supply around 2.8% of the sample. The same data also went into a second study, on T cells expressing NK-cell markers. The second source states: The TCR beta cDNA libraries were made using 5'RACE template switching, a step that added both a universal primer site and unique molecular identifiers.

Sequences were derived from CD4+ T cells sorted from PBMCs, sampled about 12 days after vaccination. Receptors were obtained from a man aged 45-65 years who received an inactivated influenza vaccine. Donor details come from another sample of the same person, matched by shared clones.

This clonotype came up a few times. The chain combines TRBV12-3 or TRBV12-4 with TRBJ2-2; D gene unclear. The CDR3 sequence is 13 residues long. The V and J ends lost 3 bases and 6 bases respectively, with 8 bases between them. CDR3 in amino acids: CASSFLRAGELFF. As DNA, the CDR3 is TGTGCCAGCAGTTTTCTCCGGGCCGGGGAGCTGTTTTTT.

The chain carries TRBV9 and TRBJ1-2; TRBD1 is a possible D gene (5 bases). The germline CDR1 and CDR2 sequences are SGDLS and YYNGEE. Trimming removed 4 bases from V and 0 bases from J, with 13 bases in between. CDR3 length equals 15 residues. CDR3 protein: CASSREAGANYGYTF. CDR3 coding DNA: TGTGCCAGCAGCCGGGAGGCGGGGGCTAACTATGGCTACACCTTC.

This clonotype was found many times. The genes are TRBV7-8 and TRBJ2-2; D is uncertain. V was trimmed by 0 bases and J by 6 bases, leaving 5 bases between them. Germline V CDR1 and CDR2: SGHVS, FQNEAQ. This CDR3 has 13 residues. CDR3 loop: CASSLAPPGELFF. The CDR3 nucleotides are TGTGCCAGCAGCTTAGCGCCCCCCGGGGAGCTGTTTTTT.

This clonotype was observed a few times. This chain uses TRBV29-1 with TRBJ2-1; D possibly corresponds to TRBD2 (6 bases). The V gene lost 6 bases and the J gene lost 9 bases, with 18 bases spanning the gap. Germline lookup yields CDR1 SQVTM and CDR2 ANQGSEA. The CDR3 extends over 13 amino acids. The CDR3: CSVALGGSGEQFF. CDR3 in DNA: TGCAGCGTGGCGCTGGGGGGTTCGGGTGAGCAGTTCTTC.

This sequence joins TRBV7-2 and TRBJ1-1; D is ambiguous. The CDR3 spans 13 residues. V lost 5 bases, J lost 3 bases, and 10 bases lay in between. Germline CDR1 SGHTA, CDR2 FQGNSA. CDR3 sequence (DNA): TGTGCCAGCAGCCCCCCGGGTCACACTGAAGCTTTCTTT. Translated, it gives CASSPPGHTEAFF.

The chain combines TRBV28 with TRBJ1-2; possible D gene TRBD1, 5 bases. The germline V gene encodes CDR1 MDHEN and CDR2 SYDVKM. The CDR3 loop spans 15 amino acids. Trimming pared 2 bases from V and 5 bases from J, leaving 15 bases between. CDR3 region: CASSLGPGAGYGYTF. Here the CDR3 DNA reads TGTGCCAGCAGTTTAGGCCCTGGGGCAGGGTATGGCTACACCTTC.

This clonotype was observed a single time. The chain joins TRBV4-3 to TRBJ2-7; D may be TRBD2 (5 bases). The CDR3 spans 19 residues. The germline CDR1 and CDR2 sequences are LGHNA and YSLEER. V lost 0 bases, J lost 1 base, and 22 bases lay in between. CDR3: CASSQDAYGGGRLSYEQYF. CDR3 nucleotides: TGCGCCAGCAGCCAAGATGCCTACGGAGGAGGACGACTATCCTACGAGCAGTACTTC.

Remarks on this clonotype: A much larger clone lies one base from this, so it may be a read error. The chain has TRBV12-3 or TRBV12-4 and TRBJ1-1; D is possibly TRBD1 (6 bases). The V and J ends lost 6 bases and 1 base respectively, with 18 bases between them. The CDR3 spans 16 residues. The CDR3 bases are TGTGCCAGCAGCCTAAGGATGGACAGCAAGAACACTGAAGCTTTCTTT. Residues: CASSLRMDSKNTEAFF.

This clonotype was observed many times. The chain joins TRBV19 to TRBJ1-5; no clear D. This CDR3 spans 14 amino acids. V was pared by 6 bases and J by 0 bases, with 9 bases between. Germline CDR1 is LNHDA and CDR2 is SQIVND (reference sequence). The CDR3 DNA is TGTGCCAGTAGGACCGGTGGTAGCAATCAGCCCCAGCATTTT. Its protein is CASRTGGSNQPQHF.

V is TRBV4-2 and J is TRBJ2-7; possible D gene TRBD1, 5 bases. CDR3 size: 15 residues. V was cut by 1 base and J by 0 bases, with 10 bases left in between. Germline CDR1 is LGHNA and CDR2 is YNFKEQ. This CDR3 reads CASSQVAGHSYEQYF. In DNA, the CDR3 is TGTGCCAGCAGCCAAGTGGCAGGACACTCCTACGAGCAGTACTTC.

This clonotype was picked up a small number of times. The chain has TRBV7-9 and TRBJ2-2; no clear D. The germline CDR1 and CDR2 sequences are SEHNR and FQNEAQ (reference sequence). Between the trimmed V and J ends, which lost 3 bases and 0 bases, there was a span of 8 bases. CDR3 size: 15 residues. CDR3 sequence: CASSLGGPNTGELFF. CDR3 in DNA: TGTGCCAGCAGCTTGGGCGGTCCGAACACCGGGGAGCTGTTTTTT.

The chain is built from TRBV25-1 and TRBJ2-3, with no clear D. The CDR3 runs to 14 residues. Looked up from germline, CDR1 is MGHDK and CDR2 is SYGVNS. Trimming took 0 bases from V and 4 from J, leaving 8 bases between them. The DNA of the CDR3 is TGTGCCAGCAGTGAATACCGATGGGCAGATACGCAGTATTTT. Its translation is CASSEYRWADTQYF.

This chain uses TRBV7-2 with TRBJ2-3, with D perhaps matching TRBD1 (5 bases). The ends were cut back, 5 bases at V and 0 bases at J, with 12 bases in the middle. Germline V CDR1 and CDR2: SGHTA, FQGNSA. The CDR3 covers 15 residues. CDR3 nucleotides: TGTGCCAGCAGCCCCAGGGCAGCCAGCACAGATACGCAGTATTTT. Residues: CASSPRAASTDTQYF.

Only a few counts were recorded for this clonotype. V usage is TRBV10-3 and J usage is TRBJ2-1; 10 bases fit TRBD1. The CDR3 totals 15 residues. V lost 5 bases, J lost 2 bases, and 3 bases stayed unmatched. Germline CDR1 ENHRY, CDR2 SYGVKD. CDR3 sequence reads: CAISPGTGAYNEQFF. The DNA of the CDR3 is TGTGCCATCAGTCCCGGGACAGGGGCCTACAATGAGCAGTTCTTC.

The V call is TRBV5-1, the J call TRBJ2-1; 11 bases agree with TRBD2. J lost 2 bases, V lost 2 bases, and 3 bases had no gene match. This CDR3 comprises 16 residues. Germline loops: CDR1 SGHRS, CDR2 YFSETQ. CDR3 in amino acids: CASSLQGLAAYNEQFF. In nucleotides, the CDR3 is TGCGCCAGCAGCTTACAGGGACTAGCGGCCTACAATGAGCAGTTCTTC. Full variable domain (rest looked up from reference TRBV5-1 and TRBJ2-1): KAGVTQTPRYLIKTRGQQVTLSCSPISGHRSVSWYQQTPGQGLQFLFEYFSETQRNKGNFPGRFSGRQFSNSRSEMNVSTLELGDSALYLCASSLQGLAAYNEQFFGPGTRLTVL.

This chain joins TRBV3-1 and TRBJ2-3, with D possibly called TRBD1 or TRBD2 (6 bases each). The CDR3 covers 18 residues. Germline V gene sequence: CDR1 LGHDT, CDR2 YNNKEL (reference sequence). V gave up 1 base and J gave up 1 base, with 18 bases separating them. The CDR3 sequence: CASSQGGWSGARTDTQYF. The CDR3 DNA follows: TGTGCCAGCAGCCAAGGAGGGTGGTCGGGGGCTCGCACAGATACGCAGTATTTT.

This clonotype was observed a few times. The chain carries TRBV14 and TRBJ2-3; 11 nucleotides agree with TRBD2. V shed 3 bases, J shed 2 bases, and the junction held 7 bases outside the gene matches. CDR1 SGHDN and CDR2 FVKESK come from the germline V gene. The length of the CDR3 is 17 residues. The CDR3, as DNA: TGTGCCAGCAGCCAGGTGGGACTAGCGGACTTCACAGATACGCAGTATTTT. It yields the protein CASSQVGLADFTDTQYF.

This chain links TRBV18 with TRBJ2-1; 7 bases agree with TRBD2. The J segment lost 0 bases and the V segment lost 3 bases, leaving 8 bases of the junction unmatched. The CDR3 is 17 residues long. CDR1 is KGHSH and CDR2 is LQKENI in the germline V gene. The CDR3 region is CASSPPIGGNSYNEQFF. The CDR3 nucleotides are TGTGCCAGCTCACCTCCGATCGGGGGGAACTCCTACAATGAGCAGTTCTTC.

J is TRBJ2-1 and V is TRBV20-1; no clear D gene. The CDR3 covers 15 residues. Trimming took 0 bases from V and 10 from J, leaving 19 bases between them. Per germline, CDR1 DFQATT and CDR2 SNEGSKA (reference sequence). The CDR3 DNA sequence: TGCAGTGCTAGAGATCAAGTTGCGGCTGTTGGGGAGCAGTTCTTC. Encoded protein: CSARDQVAAVGEQFF.

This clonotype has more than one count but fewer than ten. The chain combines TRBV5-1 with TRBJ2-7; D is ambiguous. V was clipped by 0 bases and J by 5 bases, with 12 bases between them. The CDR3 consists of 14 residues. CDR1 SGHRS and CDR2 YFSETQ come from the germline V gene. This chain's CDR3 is CASSLAGGSDEQYF. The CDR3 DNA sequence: TGCGCCAGCAGCTTGGCCGGCGGATCGGACGAGCAGTACTTC.

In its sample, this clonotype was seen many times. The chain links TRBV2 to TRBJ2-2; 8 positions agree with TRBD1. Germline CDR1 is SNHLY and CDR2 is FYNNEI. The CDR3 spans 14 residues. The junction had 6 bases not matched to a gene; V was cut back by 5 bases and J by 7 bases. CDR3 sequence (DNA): TGTGCCAGCAGTCTTAGGACAGGGATCGGGGAGCTGTTTTTT. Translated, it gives CASSLRTGIGELFF.

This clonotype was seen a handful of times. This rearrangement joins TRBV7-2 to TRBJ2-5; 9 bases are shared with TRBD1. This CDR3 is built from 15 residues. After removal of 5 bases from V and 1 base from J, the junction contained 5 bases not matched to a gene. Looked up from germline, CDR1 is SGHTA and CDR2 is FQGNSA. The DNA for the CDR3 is TGTGCCAGCAGCCCTACGGGACAGGGCCAAGAGACCCAGTACTTC. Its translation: CASSPTGQGQETQYF.

The CDR3 DNA is TGCGCCAGCAGCATGGGACAGGGAACTAACTATGGCTACACCTTC. It specifies CASSMGQGTNYGYTF. This sequence joins TRBV5-1 and TRBJ1-2; 9 nucleotides match TRBD1. This CDR3 comprises 15 residues. J was trimmed by 0 bases and V by 4 bases; bases with no gene match: 4. Germline assignment: CDR1 SGHRS and CDR2 YFSETQ.

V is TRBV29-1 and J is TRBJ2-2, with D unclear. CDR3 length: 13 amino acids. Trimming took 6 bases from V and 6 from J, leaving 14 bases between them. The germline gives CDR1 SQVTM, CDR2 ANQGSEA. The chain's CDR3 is CSVHDRRAGELFF. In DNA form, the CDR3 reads TGCAGCGTCCACGACCGGAGAGCCGGGGAGCTGTTTTTT.

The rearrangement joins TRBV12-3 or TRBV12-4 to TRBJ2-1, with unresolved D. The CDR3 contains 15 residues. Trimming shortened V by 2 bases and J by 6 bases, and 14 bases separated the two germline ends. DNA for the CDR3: TGTGCCAGCAGTTTAAGAGGTGGACGTGCCAATGAGCAGTTCTTC. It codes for CASSLRGGRANEQFF.

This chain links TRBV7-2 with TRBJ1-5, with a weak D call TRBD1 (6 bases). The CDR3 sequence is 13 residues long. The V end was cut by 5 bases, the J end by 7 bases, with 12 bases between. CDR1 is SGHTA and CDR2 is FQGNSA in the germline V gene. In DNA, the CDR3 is TGTGCCAGCAGCCTCCAGGGGTTCCAGCCCCAGCATTTT. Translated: CASSLQGFQPQHF. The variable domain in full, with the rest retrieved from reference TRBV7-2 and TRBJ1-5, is GAGVSQSPSNKVTEKGKDVELRCDPISGHTALYWYRQSLGQGLEFLIYFQGNSAPDKSGLPSDRFSAERTGGSVSTLTIQRTQQEDSAVYLCASSLQGFQPQHFGDGTRLSIL.

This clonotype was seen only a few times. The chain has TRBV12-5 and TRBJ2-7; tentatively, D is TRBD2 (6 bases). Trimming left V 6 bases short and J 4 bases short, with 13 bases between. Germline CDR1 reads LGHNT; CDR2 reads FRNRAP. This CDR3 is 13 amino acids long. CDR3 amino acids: CASGPDGTYEQYF. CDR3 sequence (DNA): TGTGCTAGTGGCCCAGACGGGACTTACGAGCAGTACTTC.

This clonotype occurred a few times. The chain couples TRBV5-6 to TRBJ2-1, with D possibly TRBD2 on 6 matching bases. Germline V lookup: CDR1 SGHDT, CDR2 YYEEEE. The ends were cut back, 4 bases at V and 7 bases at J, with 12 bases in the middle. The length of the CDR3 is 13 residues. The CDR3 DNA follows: TGTGCCAGCAGCCCGGGACTGGGGAATGAGCAGTTCTTC. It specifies CASSPGLGNEQFF. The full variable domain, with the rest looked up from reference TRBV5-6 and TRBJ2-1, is DAGVTQSPTHLIKTRGQQVTLRCSPKSGHDTVSWYQQALGQGPQFIFQYYEEEERQRGNFPDRFSGHQFPNYSSELNVNALLLGDSALYLCASSPGLGNEQFFGPGTRLTVL.

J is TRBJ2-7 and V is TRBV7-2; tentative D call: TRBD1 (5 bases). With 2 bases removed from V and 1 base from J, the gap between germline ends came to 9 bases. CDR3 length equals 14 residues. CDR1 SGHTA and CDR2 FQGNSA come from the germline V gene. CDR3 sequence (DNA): TGTGCCAGCAGCTTAATGAGACAGTCCTACGAGCAGTACTTC. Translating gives CASSLMRQSYEQYF.

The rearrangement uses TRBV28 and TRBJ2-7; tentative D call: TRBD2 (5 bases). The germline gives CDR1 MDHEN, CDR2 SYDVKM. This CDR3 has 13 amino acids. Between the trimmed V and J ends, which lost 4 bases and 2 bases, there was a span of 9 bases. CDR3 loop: CASSSRAPYEQYF. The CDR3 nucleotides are TGTGCCAGCAGTTCGCGGGCCCCCTACGAGCAGTACTTC.

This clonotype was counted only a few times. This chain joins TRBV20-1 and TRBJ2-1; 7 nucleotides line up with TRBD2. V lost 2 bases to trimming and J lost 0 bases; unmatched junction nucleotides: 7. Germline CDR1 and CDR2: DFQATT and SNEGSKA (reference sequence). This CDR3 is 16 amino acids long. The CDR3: CSARRLAQSSYNEQFF. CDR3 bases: TGCAGTGCTAGAAGACTAGCCCAAAGCTCCTACAATGAGCAGTTCTTC.

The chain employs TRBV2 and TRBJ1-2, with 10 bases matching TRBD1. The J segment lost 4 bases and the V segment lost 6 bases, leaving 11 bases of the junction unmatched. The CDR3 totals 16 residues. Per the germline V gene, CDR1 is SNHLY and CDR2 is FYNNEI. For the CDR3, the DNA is TGTGCCAGCAGCGAAATGACGGGACAGGGGTCCTATGGCTACACCTTC. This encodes CASSEMTGQGSYGYTF. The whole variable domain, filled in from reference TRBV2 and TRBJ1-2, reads EPEVTQTPSHQVTQMGQEVILRCVPISNHLYFYWYRQILGQKVEFLVSFYNNEISEKSEIFDDQFSVERPDGSNFTLKIRSTKLEDSAMYFCASSEMTGQGSYGYTFGSGTRLTVV.